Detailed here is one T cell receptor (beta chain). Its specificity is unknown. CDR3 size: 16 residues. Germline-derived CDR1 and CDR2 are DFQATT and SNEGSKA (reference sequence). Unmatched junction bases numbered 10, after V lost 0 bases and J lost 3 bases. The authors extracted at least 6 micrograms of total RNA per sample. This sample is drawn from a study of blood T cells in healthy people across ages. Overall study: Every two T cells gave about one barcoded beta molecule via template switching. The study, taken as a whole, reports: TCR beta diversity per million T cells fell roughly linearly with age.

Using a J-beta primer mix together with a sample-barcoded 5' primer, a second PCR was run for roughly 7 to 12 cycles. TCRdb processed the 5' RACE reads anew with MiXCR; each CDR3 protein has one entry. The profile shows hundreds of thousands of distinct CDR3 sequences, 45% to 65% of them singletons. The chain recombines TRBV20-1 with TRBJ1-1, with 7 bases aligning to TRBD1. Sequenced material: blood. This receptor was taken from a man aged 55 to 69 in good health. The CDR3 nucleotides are TGCAGTGCTAGAGATAGTTGGGGGGACAGTCACACTGAAGCTTTCTTT. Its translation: CSARDSWGDSHTEAFF.